Below are 22 T cell receptor beta chains sequenced from a single sample in a study of shared clonotypes between healthy human individuals. Repertoires were generated with immunoSEQ multiplex PCR, while TCRdb's copy carries only in-frame clones and drops some. Seen here are more than 2,000,000 clones, approximately 95% observed once, and the top ten hold 0.35% to 0.5%. Material: naive CD4+ T cells from PBMCs. The subset: CD45RA+ positively selected. The receptors here all came from a man in his late teens or twenties in good health. Some clones in this sample may be carry-over from other donors' samples.

This clone was detected only once. The rearrangement links TRBV6-6 to TRBJ2-1; D uncertain. CDR3 length: 12 residues. V lost 1 base to trimming and J lost 9 bases, with 7 bases between them. Germline V CDR1 and CDR2: MNHNY, SVGAGI (reference sequence). CDR3 sequence reads: CASSYYGREQFF. CDR3 in DNA: TGTGCCAGCAGTTACTACGGCCGTGAGCAGTTCTTC.

V is TRBV27 and J is TRBJ1-3; the D is unclear. Germline assignment: CDR1 MNHEY and CDR2 SMNVEV (reference sequence). The length of the CDR3 is 15 residues. The germline V and J ends were trimmed by 3 bases and 0 bases, with 9 bases remaining between them. CDR3 sequence: CASSFDGNSGNTIYF. Written as DNA, the CDR3 is TGTGCCAGCAGTTTCGACGGAAACTCTGGAAACACCATATATTTT.

The genes are TRBV7-9 and TRBJ1-5; unclear D gene. From germline, CDR1 is SEHNR and CDR2 FQNEAQ (reference sequence). The CDR3 has 13 residues. V was shortened by 5 bases and J by 6 bases, with 11 bases between the two germline ends. The CDR3 reads CASSATTSQPQHF. In DNA, the CDR3 is TGTGCCAGCAGCGCAACCACATCTCAGCCCCAGCATTTT.

The genes are TRBV7-2 and TRBJ1-1; possibly TRBD1 for D (5 bases). This CDR3 comprises 16 residues. V lost 0 bases, J lost 4 bases, and 15 bases lay in between. The germline gives CDR1 SGHTA, CDR2 FQGNSA. CDR3 loop: CASSLAFFRDGTEAFF. The CDR3 nucleotides read TGTGCCAGCAGCTTAGCCTTCTTCAGGGATGGCACTGAAGCTTTCTTT.

J is TRBJ1-1 and V is TRBV19; TRBD1 is a possible D gene (6 bases). V shed 3 bases and J shed 0 bases, with 17 bases lying between them. This CDR3 contains 17 residues. CDR1 and CDR2 (germline): LNHDA, SQIVND (reference sequence). The CDR3 bases are TGTGCCAGTAGTATGGCCGACAGGATCCTAATGAACACTGAAGCTTTCTTT. Translated, it gives CASSMADRILMNTEAFF.

The J gene is TRBJ2-2, the V gene TRBV29-1; TRBD2 matches 7 bases. The CDR3 is 13 residues long. Germline trimming cut 7 bases from V and 2 bases from J; bases unmatched to any gene: 4. Germline V lookup: CDR1 SQVTM, CDR2 ANQGSEA. CDR3 sequence: CSGLAVNTGELFF. The CDR3 coding sequence is TGCAGCGGGCTAGCGGTCAACACCGGGGAGCTGTTTTTT.

The V and J genes are TRBV15 and TRBJ1-1; D unclear. The CDR3 consists of 13 residues. Trimming removed 8 bases from V and 0 bases from J, with 10 bases in between. CDR1 LNHNV and CDR2 YYDKDF come from the germline V gene (reference sequence). The CDR3 region is CATGRPMNTEAFF. For the CDR3, the DNA is TGTGCCACCGGGCGGCCAATGAACACTGAAGCTTTCTTT.

There are a few counts of this clone. V and J are TRBV11-2 and TRBJ1-1; no definite D call. Germline values: CDR1 SGHAT, CDR2 FQNNGV. This CDR3 is 15 amino acids long. V was cut by 1 base and J by 2 bases, with 11 bases left in between. The CDR3 coding sequence is TGTGCCAGCAGCTTAGGAACGACGGAAAACACTGAAGCTTTCTTT. This sequence encodes CASSLGTTENTEAFF.

CDR3 nucleotides: TGTGCAACCGAACGGGGGGGCTTCACACGCCAGCCCCAGCATTTT. This gives the protein CATERGGFTRQPQHF. The rearrangement joins TRBV12-2 to TRBJ1-5. TRBV12-2 corresponds to a pseudogene. The CDR3 runs to 15 residues.

The chain has TRBV2 and TRBJ2-2; 9 bases map to TRBD1. Germline CDR1 and CDR2: SNHLY and FYNNEI. The CDR3 covers 14 residues. V lost 7 bases to trimming and J lost 3 bases; unmatched junction nucleotides: 3. Here the CDR3 DNA reads TGTGCCAGCATCGGGACAGGGTACACCGGGGAGCTGTTTTTT. This codes for CASIGTGYTGELFF. The complete variable domain, with remaining parts taken from reference TRBV2 and TRBJ2-2, reads EPEVTQTPSHQVTQMGQEVILRCVPISNHLYFYWYRQILGQKVEFLVSFYNNEISEKSEIFDDQFSVERPDGSNFTLKIRSTKLEDSAMYFCASIGTGYTGELFFGEGSRLTVL.

The J gene is TRBJ1-2, the V gene TRBV6-4, with D possibly TRBD1 on 5 matching bases. The CDR3 covers 19 residues. Per germline, CDR1 MRHNA and CDR2 SNTAGT. V lost 2 bases, J lost 8 bases, and 30 bases lay in between. The CDR3 here is CASSDGGTGGGRGRRGYTF. CDR3 nucleotides: TGTGCCAGCAGTGACGGGGGAACAGGAGGAGGTCGTGGGAGACGAGGCTACACCTTC.

The V gene is TRBV5-5, the J gene TRBJ1-5, with 8 bases lining up with TRBD1. CDR1 SGHKS and CDR2 YYEKEE come from the germline V gene (reference sequence). The length of the CDR3 is 13 residues. V trimming: 5 bases; J trimming: 9 bases; junction bases outside the gene matches: 7. Written as DNA, the CDR3 is TGTGCCAGCAGTCGGGACAGGACCGGGCCCCAGCATTTT. Its translation: CASSRDRTGPQHF.

The chain recombines TRBV7-3 with TRBJ2-2, with D perhaps TRBD2 (6 bases). Trimming took 5 bases from V and 6 from J, leaving 13 bases between them. The CDR3 loop spans 14 amino acids. Germline V lookup: CDR1 SGHTA, CDR2 FQGTGA. The CDR3 spells CASSHGTPPGELFF. CDR3 bases: TGTGCCAGCAGCCACGGGACTCCCCCCGGGGAGCTGTTTTTT. Together with reference TRBV7-3 and TRBJ2-2, the CDR3 gives the full variable domain: GAGVSQTPSNKVTEKGKYVELRCDPISGHTALYWYRQSLGQGPEFLIYFQGTGAADDSGLPNDRFFAVRPEGSVSTLKIQRTERGDSAVYLCASSHGTPPGELFFGEGSRLTVL.

The genes are TRBV2 and TRBJ1-2; D ambiguous. Trimming stripped 4 bases from V and 4 bases from J, with 10 bases between. This CDR3 is 13 amino acids long. Looked up from germline, CDR1 is SNHLY and CDR2 is FYNNEI. The CDR3 reads CASSVGSLYGYTF. The DNA of the CDR3 is TGTGCCAGCAGTGTTGGTTCACTCTATGGCTACACCTTC. The whole variable domain, remainder taken from reference TRBV2 and TRBJ1-2, is EPEVTQTPSHQVTQMGQEVILRCVPISNHLYFYWYRQILGQKVEFLVSFYNNEISEKSEIFDDQFSVERPDGSNFTLKIRSTKLEDSAMYFCASSVGSLYGYTFGSGTRLTVV.

There are a few counts of this clone. The V call is TRBV30, the J call TRBJ1-1, with D perhaps TRBD1 (5 bases). The CDR3 runs to 13 residues. CDR1 is GTSNPN and CDR2 is SVGIG in the germline V gene (reference sequence). The V and J ends lost 5 bases and 8 bases respectively, with 18 bases between them. The CDR3 protein is CAWGLRDGLEAFF. The CDR3 DNA sequence: TGTGCCTGGGGCCTAAGGGACGGATTAGAAGCTTTCTTT.

The gene calls are TRBV25-1 and TRBJ2-1, with 7 positions matching TRBD2. The CDR3 sequence is 16 residues long. V was clipped by 3 bases and J by 2 bases; unmatched bases: 7. Germline CDR1 and CDR2: MGHDK and SYGVNS. The CDR3 loop reads CASSDQKRDPYNEQFF. For the CDR3, the DNA is TGTGCCAGCAGTGACCAAAAGCGGGACCCCTACAATGAGCAGTTCTTC.

A remark on this clone: This specimen includes other DNA sequences encoding the same CDR3. V gene TRBV5-4 combines with J gene TRBJ2-5; D is ambiguous. Germline assignment: CDR1 SGHNT and CDR2 YYREEE (reference sequence). This CDR3 spans 14 amino acids. V gave up 0 bases and J gave up 2 bases, with 8 bases separating them. CDR3 in amino acids: CASSLGAVQETQYF. The CDR3 DNA is TGTGCCAGCAGCTTGGGGGCAGTTCAAGAGACCCAGTACTTC.

The chain joins TRBV6-1 to TRBJ2-3, with D hard to call. V dropped 9 bases and J dropped 2 bases, with 9 bases sitting between them. CDR1 is MNHNS, CDR2 SASEGT, per germline. This CDR3 is built from 12 residues. The CDR3 here is CASRVSTDTQYF. DNA for the CDR3: TGTGCCAGTAGGGTCTCCACAGATACGCAGTATTTT.

With regard to this clone: At one end, the junction sequence differs from germline, possibly due to a read error. The chain combines TRBV30 with TRBJ2-5, with D unclear. The germline V gene has CDR1 GTSNPN and CDR2 SVGIG (reference sequence). The CDR3 totals 11 residues. CDR3 amino acids: CARSSFETQYF. In DNA form, the CDR3 reads TGTGCCCGGAGTTCGTTCGAGACCCAGTACTTC.

CDR3 in DNA: TGTGCCGGATGGGGGGTTAAGGATGAAAAACTGTTTTTT. It is translated as CAGWGVKDEKLFF. The J gene is TRBJ1-4, the V gene TRBV7-9; possible D gene TRBD1, 5 bases. Trimming shortened V by 11 bases and J by 6 bases, and 16 bases separated the two germline ends. The CDR3 spans 13 residues. The germline V gene has CDR1 SEHNR and CDR2 FQNEAQ (reference sequence).

The chain is built from TRBV13 and TRBJ2-5; TRBD1 might be the D (6 bases). The V gene lost 5 bases and the J gene lost 3 bases, with 16 bases spanning the gap. CDR3 length: 15 residues. Germline-derived CDR1 and CDR2 are PRHDT and FYEKMQ (reference sequence). The CDR3 region is CASSPRGTGKETQYF. The CDR3 bases are TGTGCCAGCAGCCCAAGGGGGACGGGAAAAGAGACCCAGTACTTC.

V is TRBV19 and J is TRBJ2-5; D may be TRBD1 (6 bases). The CDR3 spans 13 residues. Trimming shortened V by 7 bases and J by 3 bases, and 12 bases separated the two germline ends. Germline CDR1 reads LNHDA; CDR2 reads SQIVND (reference sequence). The CDR3 sequence is CASTPNREETQYF. DNA for the CDR3: TGTGCCAGTACCCCCAACAGGGAAGAGACCCAGTACTTC. The full variable domain, its missing parts supplied by reference TRBV19 and TRBJ2-5, is DGGITQSPKYLFRKEGQNVTLSCEQNLNHDAMYWYRQDPGQGLRLIYYSQIVNDFQKGDIAEGYSVSREKKESFPLTVTSAQKNPTAFYLCASTPNREETQYFGPGTRLLVL.